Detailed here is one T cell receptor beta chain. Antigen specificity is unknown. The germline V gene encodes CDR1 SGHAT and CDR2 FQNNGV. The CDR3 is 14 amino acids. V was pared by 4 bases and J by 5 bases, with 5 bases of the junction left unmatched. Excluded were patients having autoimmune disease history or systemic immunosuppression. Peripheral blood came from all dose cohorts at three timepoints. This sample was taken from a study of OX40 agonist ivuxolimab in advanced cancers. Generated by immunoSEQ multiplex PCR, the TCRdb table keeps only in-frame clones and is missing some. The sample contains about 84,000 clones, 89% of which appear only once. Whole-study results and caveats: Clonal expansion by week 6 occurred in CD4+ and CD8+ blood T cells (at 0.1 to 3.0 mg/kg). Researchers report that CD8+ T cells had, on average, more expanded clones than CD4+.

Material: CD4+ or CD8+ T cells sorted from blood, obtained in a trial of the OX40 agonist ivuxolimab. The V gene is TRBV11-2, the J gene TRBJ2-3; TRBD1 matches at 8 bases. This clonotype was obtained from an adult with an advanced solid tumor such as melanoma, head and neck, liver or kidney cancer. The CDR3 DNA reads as TGTGCCAGCAGCTCGGACAGGGTTGAAGATACGCAGTATTTT. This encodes CASSSDRVEDTQYF.